Listed below are T cell receptor beta chains from one sample, sequenced in a study of T-cell reconstitution after alpha-beta-depleted transplantation in children. One entry per CDR3 protein results from TCRdb running MiXCR on the PCR reads. The sample has about 400,000 distinct CDR3 sequences; just over 20% are singletons. This specimen was PBMCs from the stem cell graft donor, taken from the stem cell graft. Every receptor here comes from a human donor who donated a stem cell graft to a child with acute myeloid leukemia. CDR3s leave out the opening cysteine and the closing phenylalanine or tryptophan. The listing skips clone size in some rows; elsewhere it reads once, few, many or a size class.

j_call clone_size v_call cdr3_aa
TRBJ1-5 few TRBV21-1 ASNQVGQSSNQPQH
TRBJ2-1 many TRBV24-1 ATMREGNNEQF
TRBJ2-1 few TRBV30 AWSESVGREGEQF
TRBJ2-3 many TRBV4-2 ASSQDGASGPHAGTQY
TRBJ2-1 few TRBV24-1 ATSDLNTSSYNEQF
TRBJ2-7 - TRBV4-3 ASSQSIAGYSSYEQY
TRBJ2-4 - TRBV5-1 ASSAGRTRRSKNIQY
TRBJ2-7 - TRBV5-1 ASSPTGVLYEQY
TRBJ2-3 - TRBV18 ASSPSTGVTDTQY
TRBJ1-3 few TRBV29-1 SVRPGTGNTIY
TRBJ1-1 - TRBV11-2 ASSFIQNTEAF
TRBJ2-1 - TRBV3-1 ASSQDLRDSNYNEQF
TRBJ2-2 - TRBV12-5 ASGIDVGELF